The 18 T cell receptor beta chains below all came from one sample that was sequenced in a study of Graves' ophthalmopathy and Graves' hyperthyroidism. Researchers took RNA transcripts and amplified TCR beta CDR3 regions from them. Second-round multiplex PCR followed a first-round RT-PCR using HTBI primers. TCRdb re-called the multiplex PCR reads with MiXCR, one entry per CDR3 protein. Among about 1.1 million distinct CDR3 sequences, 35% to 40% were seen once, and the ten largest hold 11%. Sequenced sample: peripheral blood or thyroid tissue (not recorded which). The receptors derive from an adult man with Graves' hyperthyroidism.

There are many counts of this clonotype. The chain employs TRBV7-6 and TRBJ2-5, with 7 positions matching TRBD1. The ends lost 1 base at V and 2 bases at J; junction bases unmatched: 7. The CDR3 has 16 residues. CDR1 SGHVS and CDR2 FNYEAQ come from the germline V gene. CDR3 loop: CASSLGGTATQETQYF. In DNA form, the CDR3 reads TGTGCCAGCAGCTTAGGGGGGACAGCAACTCAAGAGACCCAGTACTTC.

CDR3 residues: CAISELGTNYGYTF. Written as DNA, the CDR3 is TGTGCCATCAGTGAGCTAGGGACGAACTATGGCTACACCTTC. The chain has TRBV10-3 and TRBJ1-2; TRBD1 is a possible D gene (5 bases). V lost 2 bases, J lost 2 bases, and 9 bases lay in between. CDR3 length: 14 amino acids. Germline V gene data show CDR1 as ENHRY and CDR2 as SYGVKD.

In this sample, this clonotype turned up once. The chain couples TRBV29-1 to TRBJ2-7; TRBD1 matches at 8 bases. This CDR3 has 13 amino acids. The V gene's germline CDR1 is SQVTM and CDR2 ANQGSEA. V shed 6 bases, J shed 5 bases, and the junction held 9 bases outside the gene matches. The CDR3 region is CSVRQGLWNEQYF. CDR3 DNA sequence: TGCAGCGTCCGACAGGGGCTGTGGAACGAGCAGTACTTC.

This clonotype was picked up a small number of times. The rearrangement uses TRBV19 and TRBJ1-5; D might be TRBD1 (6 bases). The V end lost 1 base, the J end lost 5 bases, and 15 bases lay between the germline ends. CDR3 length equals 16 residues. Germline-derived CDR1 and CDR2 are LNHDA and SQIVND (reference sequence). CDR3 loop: CASSIGGTGRYQPQHF. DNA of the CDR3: TGTGCCAGTAGTATAGGTGGAACAGGGAGGTATCAGCCCCAGCATTTT.

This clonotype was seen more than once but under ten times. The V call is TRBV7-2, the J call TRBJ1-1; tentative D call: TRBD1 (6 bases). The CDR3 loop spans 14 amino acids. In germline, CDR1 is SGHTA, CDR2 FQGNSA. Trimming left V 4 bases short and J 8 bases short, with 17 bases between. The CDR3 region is CASSYKGGGGEAFF. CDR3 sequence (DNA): TGTGCCAGCAGCTACAAAGGCGGGGGCGGAGAAGCTTTCTTT.

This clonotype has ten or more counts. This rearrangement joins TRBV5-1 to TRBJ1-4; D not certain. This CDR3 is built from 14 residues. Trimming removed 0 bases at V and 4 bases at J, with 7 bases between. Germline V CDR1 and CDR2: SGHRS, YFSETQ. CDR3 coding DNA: TGCGCCAGCAGCTTGGAAACAGTTAATGAAAAACTGTTTTTT. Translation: CASSLETVNEKLFF.

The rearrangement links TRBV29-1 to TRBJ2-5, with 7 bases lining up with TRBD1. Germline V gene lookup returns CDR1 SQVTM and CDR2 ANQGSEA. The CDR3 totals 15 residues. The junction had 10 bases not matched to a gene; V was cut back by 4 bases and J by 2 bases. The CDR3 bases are TGCAGCGTTGCCCGGACAGGCCGGCGGCAAGAGACCCAGTACTTC. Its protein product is CSVARTGRRQETQYF.

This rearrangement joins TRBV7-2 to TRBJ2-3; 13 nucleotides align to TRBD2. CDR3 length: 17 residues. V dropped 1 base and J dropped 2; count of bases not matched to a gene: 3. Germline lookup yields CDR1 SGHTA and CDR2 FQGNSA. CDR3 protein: CASSLGLAGGTTDTQYF. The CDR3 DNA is TGTGCCAGCAGCTTAGGACTAGCGGGAGGCACCACAGATACGCAGTATTTT.

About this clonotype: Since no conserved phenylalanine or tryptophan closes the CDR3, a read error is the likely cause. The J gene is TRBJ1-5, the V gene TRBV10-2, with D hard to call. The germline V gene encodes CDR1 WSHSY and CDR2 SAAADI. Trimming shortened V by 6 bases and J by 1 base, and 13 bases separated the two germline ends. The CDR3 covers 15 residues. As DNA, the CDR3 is TGCGCCAGCAGCTTGGCTGGTACCAGCAATCAGCCCCAGCATCTT. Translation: CASSLAGTSNQPQHL.

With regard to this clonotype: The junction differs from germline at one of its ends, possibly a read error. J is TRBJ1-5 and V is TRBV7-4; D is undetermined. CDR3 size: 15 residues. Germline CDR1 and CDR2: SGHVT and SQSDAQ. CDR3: CASSRLYEGNQPQRF. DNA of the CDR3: TGCGCCAGCAGCCGCCTATATGAGGGCAATCAGCCCCAGCGTTTT.

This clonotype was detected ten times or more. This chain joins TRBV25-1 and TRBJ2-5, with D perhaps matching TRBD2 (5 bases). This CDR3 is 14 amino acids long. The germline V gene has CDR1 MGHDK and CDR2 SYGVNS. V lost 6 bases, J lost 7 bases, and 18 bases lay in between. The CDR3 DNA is TGTGCCAGCAGGACTTTGGGGTTAGGAGGGACCCAGTACTTC. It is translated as CASRTLGLGGTQYF.

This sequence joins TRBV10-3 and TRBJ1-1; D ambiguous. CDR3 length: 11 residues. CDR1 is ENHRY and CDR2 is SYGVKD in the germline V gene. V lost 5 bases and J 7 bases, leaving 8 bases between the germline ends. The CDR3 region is CAISPGGEAFF. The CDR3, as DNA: TGTGCCATCAGTCCCGGTGGTGAAGCTTTCTTT.

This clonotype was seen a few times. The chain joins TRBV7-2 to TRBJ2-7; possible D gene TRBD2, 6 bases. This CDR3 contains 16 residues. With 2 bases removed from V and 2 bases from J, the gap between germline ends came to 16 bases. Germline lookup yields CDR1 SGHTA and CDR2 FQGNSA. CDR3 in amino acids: CASSLFRRRDPYEQYF. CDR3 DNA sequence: TGTGCCAGCAGCTTATTTCGACGGCGGGATCCCTACGAGCAGTACTTC. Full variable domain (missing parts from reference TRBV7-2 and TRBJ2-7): GAGVSQSPSNKVTEKGKDVELRCDPISGHTALYWYRQSLGQGLEFLIYFQGNSAPDKSGLPSDRFSAERTGGSVSTLTIQRTQQEDSAVYLCASSLFRRRDPYEQYFGPGTRLTVT.

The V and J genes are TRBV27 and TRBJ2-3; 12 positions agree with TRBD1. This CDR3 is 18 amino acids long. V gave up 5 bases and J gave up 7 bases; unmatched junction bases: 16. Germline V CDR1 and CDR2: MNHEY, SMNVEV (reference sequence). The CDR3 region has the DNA TGTGCCAGCAGTCCCAGAAAATGGGGACAGGGGGCTATCAATACGCAGTATTTT. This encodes CASSPRKWGQGAINTQYF.

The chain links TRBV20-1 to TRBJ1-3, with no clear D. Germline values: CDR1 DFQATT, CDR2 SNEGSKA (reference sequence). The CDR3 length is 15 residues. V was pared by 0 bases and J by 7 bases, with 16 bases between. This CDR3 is CSARDRSQSGNTIYF. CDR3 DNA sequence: TGCAGTGCTAGAGATCGAAGTCAATCCGGGAACACCATATATTTT.

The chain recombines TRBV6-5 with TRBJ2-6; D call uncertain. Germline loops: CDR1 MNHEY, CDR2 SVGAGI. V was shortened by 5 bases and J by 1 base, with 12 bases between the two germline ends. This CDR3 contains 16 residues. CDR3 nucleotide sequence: TGTGCCAGCAGTAACCGGTGGGGTTCTGGGGCCAACGTCCTGACTTTC. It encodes CASSNRWGSGANVLTF.

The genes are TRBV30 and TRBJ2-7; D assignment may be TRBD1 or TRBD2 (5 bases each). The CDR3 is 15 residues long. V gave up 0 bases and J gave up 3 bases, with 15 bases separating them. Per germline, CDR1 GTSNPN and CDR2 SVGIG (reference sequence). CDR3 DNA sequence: TGTGCCTGGAGTGTGGGGGACGGGCCAATCTACGAGCAGTACTTC. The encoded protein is CAWSVGDGPIYEQYF.

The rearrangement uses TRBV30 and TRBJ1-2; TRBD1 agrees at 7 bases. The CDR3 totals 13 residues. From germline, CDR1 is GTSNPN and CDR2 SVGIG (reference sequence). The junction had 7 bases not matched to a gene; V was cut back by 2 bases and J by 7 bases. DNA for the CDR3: TGTGCCTGGAGTAAAAGTACAGGGGCTGGCTACACCTTC. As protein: CAWSKSTGAGYTF.